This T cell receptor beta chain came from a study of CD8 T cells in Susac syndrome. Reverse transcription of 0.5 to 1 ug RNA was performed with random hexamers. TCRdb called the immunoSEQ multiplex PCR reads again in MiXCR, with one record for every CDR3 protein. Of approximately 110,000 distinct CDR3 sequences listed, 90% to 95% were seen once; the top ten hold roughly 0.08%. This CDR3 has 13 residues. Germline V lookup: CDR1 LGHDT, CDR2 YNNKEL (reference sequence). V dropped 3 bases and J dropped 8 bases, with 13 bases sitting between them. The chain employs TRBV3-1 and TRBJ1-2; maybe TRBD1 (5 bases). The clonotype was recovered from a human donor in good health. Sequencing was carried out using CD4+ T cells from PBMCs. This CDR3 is CASSQDRRGGYTF. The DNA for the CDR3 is TGTGCCAGCAGCCAGGACCGAAGGGGCGGCTACACCTTC.